This paragraph reports one T cell receptor (beta chain). Antigen unknown. The junction does not match germline at one end; this may be a read error. PCR amplification relied on 60 Vbeta primers (plus 13 Jbeta primers). This table comes from immunoSEQ multiplex PCR, and its TCRdb copy is limited to in-frame clones, with some not included. The sample consists of fewer than 150,000 clones, about 80% of them appearing once. This entry comes from a study of cytomegalovirus exposure and HLA in healthy donors. This CDR3 region has 15 residues. CDR1 and CDR2 (germline): MGHRA, YSYEKL. General study results and limits: At a 0.05 false discovery rate, a later analysis found about 17,000 TCR beta sequences to be associated with HLA alleles. The productive fraction for most TCR beta V segments was about 87% or about 30% in an earlier analysis.

This chain uses TRBV4-1 with TRBJ1-5; 8 bases map to TRBD1. The receptor was derived from a man aged 25-40 years in good health and CMV-seronegative. Specimen: PBMCs. This CDR3 is CASSLGQGGHQPQNF. CDR3 sequence (DNA): TGCGCCAGCAGCCTCGGACAGGGAGGACATCAGCCCCAGAATTTT.